A selection of T cell receptor beta chains follows, all from one sample in a study of blood T cell repertoires in COVID-19. Generated by immunoSEQ multiplex PCR, the TCRdb table keeps only in-frame clones and is missing some. The sample carries under 75,000 clones, roughly 84% recorded once. Material for sequencing was peripheral blood. Receptors originate from a woman aged 70-85 years with acute or convalescent COVID-19. CDR3s include the opening cysteine and the closing phenylalanine or tryptophan. The D gene is left open where the match is weak. Only some rows state a clone size, as once, few, many or a class for expanded clones.

>TRBV5-1|.|.|TRBJ2-3
CASSSQYTQYF
TGCGCCAGCAGCTCGCAGTATACGCAGTATTTT
>TRBV4-1|.|.|TRBJ2-1
CASSPDPSSGSYNEQFF
TGCGCCAGCAGCCCCGACCCCTCCAGCGGCTCCTACAATGAGCAGTTCTTC
>TRBV3-1/TRBV3-2|.|.|TRBJ2-1
CASSHLNNEQFF
TGTGCCAGCAGCCACCTTAACAATGAGCAGTTCTTC
>TRBV6-5|.|TRBD2|TRBJ2-1
CASRGGGYNEQFF
TGTGCCAGCCGGGGCGGGGGCTACAATGAGCAGTTCTTC
>TRBV4-2|.|TRBD1|TRBJ2-7
CASSQDRDRENEQYF
TGTGCCAGCAGCCAGGACCGGGACAGGGAAAACGAGCAGTACTTC
>TRBV7-3|.|TRBD2|TRBJ2-1
CASSYSGGTYNEQFF
TGTGCCAGCAGCTATAGCGGGGGGACCTACAATGAGCAGTTCTTC
>TRBV4-2|.|.|TRBJ1-5
CASSQDGGQPGQPQHF
TGTGCCAGCAGCCAGGACGGCGGGCAACCAGGTCAGCCCCAGCATTTT
>TRBV30|.|.|TRBJ1-1
CAWSVSRRGAEAFF
TGTGCCTGGAGTGTGTCGCGGAGGGGCGCTGAAGCTTTCTTT
>TRBV11-2|.|TRBD1|TRBJ2-5
CASSSTPGQGSETQYF
TGTGCCAGCAGCTCGACACCGGGACAGGGTTCGGAGACCCAGTACTTC
>TRBV7-2|once|.|TRBJ2-3
CASSLQVLDTQYF
TGTGCCAGCAGCTTACAGGTCCTCGATACGCAGTATTTT